Listed here are 5 T cell receptor beta chains from one sample, sequenced in a study of cytomegalovirus exposure and HLA in healthy donors. 13 Jbeta primers and 60 Vbeta primers were used for the PCR. Using immunoSEQ multiplex PCR, the repertoire was profiled, and TCRdb retains in-frame clones only, with some absent. The sample records about 160,000 clones, 80% being singletons. Material: PBMCs. These TCRs come from a man aged 30 to 39 in good health and CMV-seronegative.

The V call is TRBV6-5, the J call TRBJ1-2; D is possibly TRBD1 (6 bases). The CDR3 length is 14 residues. Per the germline V gene, CDR1 is MNHEY and CDR2 is SVGAGI. V was cut by 4 bases and J by 6 bases, with 15 bases left in between. CDR3 residues: CASSSGGAPHGYTF. The CDR3 DNA follows: TGTGCCAGCAGTTCTGGGGGCGCTCCCCATGGCTACACCTTC.

The chain joins TRBV7-2 to TRBJ1-1; perhaps TRBD1 as D (6 bases). Trimming removed 5 bases at V and 1 base at J, with 17 bases between. The CDR3 sequence is 16 residues long. Germline CDR1 and CDR2: SGHTA and FQGNSA. The CDR3 is CASSPWTASPNTEAFF. The CDR3 DNA sequence: TGTGCCAGCAGCCCCTGGACAGCAAGCCCGAACACTGAAGCTTTCTTT. Full variable domain (outside the CDR3, taken from reference TRBV7-2 and TRBJ1-1): GAGVSQSPSNKVTEKGKDVELRCDPISGHTALYWYRQSLGQGLEFLIYFQGNSAPDKSGLPSDRFSAERTGGSVSTLTIQRTQQEDSAVYLCASSPWTASPNTEAFFGQGTRLTVV.

The chain carries TRBV6-1 and TRBJ2-1; 7 bases are a match to TRBD1. In germline, CDR1 is MNHNS, CDR2 SASEGT. CDR3 length equals 14 residues. V was pared by 8 bases and J by 7 bases, with 11 bases of the junction left unmatched. In DNA form, the CDR3 reads TGTGCCAGCTCGAGGGGGCCAGTGGGGAATGAGCAGTTCTTC. This translates into CASSRGPVGNEQFF.

In this sample, this clone turned up a few times. The rearrangement uses TRBV29-1 and TRBJ2-1; 7 nucleotides agree with TRBD2. Germline CDR1 and CDR2: SQVTM and ANQGSEA. The CDR3 has 14 amino acids. Losses at the gene ends were 5 bases for V and 5 bases for J; bases not matched to a gene: 9. The CDR3 reads CSVLRGLPDNEQFF. For the CDR3, the DNA is TGCAGCGTTCTAAGGGGACTACCGGACAATGAGCAGTTCTTC.

This clone has a single count. This sequence joins TRBV5-1 and TRBJ2-1, with 11 bases matching TRBD2. CDR1 and CDR2 from the germline V gene are SGHRS and YFSETQ. V lost 4 bases, J lost 7 bases, and 7 bases stayed unmatched. CDR3 length: 15 residues. The CDR3 nucleotides are TGCGCCAGCAGCCGGACTAGCGGGTTGGCAAATGAGCAGTTCTTC. It translates to CASSRTSGLANEQFF.